The source of this T cell receptor (beta chain) is a study of response to subunit inactivated influenza vaccine. This clonotype was found a few times. Its cognate antigen is unknown. The germline V gene encodes CDR1 PRHDT and CDR2 FYEKMQ (reference sequence). V lost 2 bases and J 5 bases, leaving 12 bases between the germline ends. The CDR3 runs to 14 residues. Whole-study results and caveats: The authors offered the suggestion that each seasonal influenza vaccination recruits few new T cells.

TCRdb analysed the RT-PCR reads with MiXCR anew, one entry per CDR3 protein. The sample comprises around 570,000 distinct CDR3 sequences, 7.6% of which are singletons, and roughly 13% rests with the top ten. The chain recombines TRBV13 with TRBJ2-5; no clear D. The sample here was PBMCs from blood, taken less than 30 months after vaccination. The receptor's source is a man aged 50-75 years who received an inactivated influenza vaccine. CDR3 in amino acids: CASSLNQAGETQYF. DNA of the CDR3: TGTGCCAGCAGCTTAAATCAGGCCGGGGAGACCCAGTACTTC. Full variable domain (remainder filled in from reference TRBV13 and TRBJ2-5): AAGVIQSPRHLIKEKRETATLKCYPIPRHDTVYWYQQGPGQDPQFLISFYEKMQSDKGSIPDRFSAQQFSDYHSELNMSSLELGDSALYFCASSLNQAGETQYFGPGTRLLVL.